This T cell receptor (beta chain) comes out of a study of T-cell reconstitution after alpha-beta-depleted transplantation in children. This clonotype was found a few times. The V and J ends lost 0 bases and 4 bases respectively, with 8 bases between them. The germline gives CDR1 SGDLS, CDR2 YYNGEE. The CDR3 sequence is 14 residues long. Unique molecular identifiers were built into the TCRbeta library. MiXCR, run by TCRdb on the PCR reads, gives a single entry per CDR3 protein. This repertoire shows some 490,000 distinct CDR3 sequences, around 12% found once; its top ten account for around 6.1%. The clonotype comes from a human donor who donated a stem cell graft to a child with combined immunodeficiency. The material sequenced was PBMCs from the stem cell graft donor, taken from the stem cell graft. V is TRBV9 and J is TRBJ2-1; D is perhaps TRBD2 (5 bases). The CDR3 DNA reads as TGTGCCAGCAGCGTAGCTACTAGTTACAATGAGCAGTTCTTC. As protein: CASSVATSYNEQFF. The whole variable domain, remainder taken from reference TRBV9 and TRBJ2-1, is DSGVTQTPKHLITATGQRVTLRCSPRSGDLSVYWYQQSLDQGLQFLIQYYNGEERAKGNILERFSAQQFPDLHSELNLSSLELGDSALYFCASSVATSYNEQFFGPGTRLTVL.